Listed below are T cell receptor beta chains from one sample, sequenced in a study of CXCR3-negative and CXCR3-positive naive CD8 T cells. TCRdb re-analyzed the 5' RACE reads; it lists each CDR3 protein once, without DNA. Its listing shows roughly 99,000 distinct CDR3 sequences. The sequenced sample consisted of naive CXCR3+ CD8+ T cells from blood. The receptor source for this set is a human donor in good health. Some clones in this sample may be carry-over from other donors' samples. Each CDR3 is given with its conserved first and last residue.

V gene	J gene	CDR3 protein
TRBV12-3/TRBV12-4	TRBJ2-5	CASGPGAGGQQETQYF
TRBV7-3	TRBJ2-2	CASSPMTRNTGELFF
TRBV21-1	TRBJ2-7	CASSTYFRTAAYEQYF
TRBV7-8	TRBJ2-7	CASSLEGSGASWEQYF
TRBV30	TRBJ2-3	CAWSVGDTSTDTQYF
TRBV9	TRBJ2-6	CASSVRHGLGANVLTF
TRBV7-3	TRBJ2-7	CASSLGRGHEQYF
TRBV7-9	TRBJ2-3	CASSPPPNNRGGTDTQYF
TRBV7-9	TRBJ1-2	CASSKTGVTNYGYTF
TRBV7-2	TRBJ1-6	CASAGTVHSPLHF
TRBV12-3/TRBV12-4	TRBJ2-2	CASSSRDSANTGELFF
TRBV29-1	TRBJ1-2	CSDLGLSGGYTF
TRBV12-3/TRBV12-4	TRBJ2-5	CASRTGLQETQYF
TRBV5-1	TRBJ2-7	CASSTSGGEQYF
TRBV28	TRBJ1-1	CASSFYRVGDTEAFF
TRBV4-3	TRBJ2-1	CASHGQENNEQFF
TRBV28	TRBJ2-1	CASRTRHFSGGAWSYNEQFF
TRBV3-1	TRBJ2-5	CASSQDIGAQETQYF
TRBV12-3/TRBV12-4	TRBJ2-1	CASSPRVAGGSYNEQFF
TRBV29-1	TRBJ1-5	CSVWEDLDQPQHF